The clone carrying this T cell receptor beta chain was observed a few times. Its antigen is unidentified. CDR1 MNHNY and CDR2 SVGAGI come from the germline V gene (reference sequence). The CDR3 runs to 14 residues. This record comes from a study of post-analysis software for immune sequencing data. Study outcomes and limitations: Strong same-batch co-clustering of samples appeared with F measure clustering. Controls showed lower frequencies than patients for five TRBV segments, and TRBV5-6, TRBV5-1 and TRBV20-1 were among these. Normalized Chao1 diversity was significantly lower in multiple sclerosis patients than in controls.

TCR beta cDNA libraries included unique molecular identifiers. TCRdb analysed the PCR reads with MiXCR anew, one entry per CDR3 protein. The table includes around 710,000 distinct CDR3 sequences, approximately 44% detected once. V is TRBV6-6 and J is TRBJ2-7; possible D gene TRBD2, 6 bases. The J call may be in error: the DNA end matches TRBJ2-5 better. The source material was blood. This receptor was identified in a girl aged 10 to 17 with multiple sclerosis. CDR3 bases: TGTGCCAGCAGTTACGTGGAGGGCCAAGAGACCCAGTACTTC. Its translation is CASSYVEGQETQYF.